The clone carrying this T cell receptor (beta chain) was observed many times. The data derive from a study of T cells in Graves' hyperthyroidism and ophthalmopathy. Diagnosis of hyperthyroidism was new in patients aged 18 to 65, and its duration was under 2 months. The study based diagnoses on clinical symptoms, serum thyroxine and TRAb, thyroid ultrasound and orbital computed tomography. Template material for amplifying TCR beta CDR3 regions consisted of RNA transcripts. Using the HTBI primer set, a first-round RT-PCR was run on the TCR CDR3. A single record per CDR3 protein comes from TCRdb applying MiXCR to the multiplex PCR reads. The sample has a few hundred thousand distinct CDR3 sequences; 40% to 55% are singletons. Trimming cost V 3 bases and J 0 bases, with 18 bases left between them. Germline V gene data show CDR1 as MGHDK and CDR2 as SYGVNS. The CDR3 has 17 residues.

The rearrangement links TRBV25-1 to TRBJ2-7; a possible D gene is TRBD2 (6 bases). This receptor was identified in a woman aged 18-29 years with Graves' hyperthyroidism. Sample: peripheral blood or thyroid tissue (not recorded which). CDR3 sequence (DNA): TGTGCCAGCAGTGATAAATATATTGGGGACTTCTCCTACGAGCAGTACTTC. Its protein is CASSDKYIGDFSYEQYF.